Shown below are 18 T cell receptor beta chains from a single sample sequenced in a study of Graves' ophthalmopathy and Graves' hyperthyroidism. Amplification of the TCR beta CDR3 regions used RNA transcripts (as template). Scientists carried out first-round RT-PCR using HTBI primers and then a second-round multiplex PCR. MiXCR was run by TCRdb on the multiplex PCR reads, yielding one entry per CDR3 protein. The data show approximately 700,000 distinct CDR3 sequences, roughly two fifths seen once. The source material was peripheral blood. These receptors all stem from an adult man with Graves' ophthalmopathy.

This clonotype occurred once. The chain couples TRBV24-1 to TRBJ1-6, with 7 bases that match TRBD1. Losses at the gene ends were 3 bases for V and 7 bases for J; bases not matched to a gene: 5. CDR1 is KGHDR and CDR2 is SFDVKD in the germline V gene. The CDR3 length is 15 residues. The CDR3 DNA reads TGTGCCACCAGTGATCCGGGACAGCAAAATTCACCCCTCCACTTT. Protein: CATSDPGQQNSPLHF.

The chain is built from TRBV25-1 and TRBJ2-2; 8 bases fit TRBD1. There are 17 residues in the CDR3. Germline loops: CDR1 MGHDK, CDR2 SYGVNS. V gave up 6 bases and J gave up 4 bases; unmatched junction bases: 13. Here the CDR3 DNA reads TGTGCCAGCAGAGTTACTGGGGGGCAGGGGGCCACCGGGGAGCTGTTTTTT. This translates into CASRVTGGQGATGELFF.

The chain links TRBV7-9 to TRBJ2-2; 7 nucleotides match TRBD1. V lost 5 bases and J lost 4; bases outside the gene matches: 7. Germline CDR1 reads SEHNR; CDR2 reads FQNEAQ (reference sequence). The CDR3 is made up of 15 amino acids. In nucleotides, the CDR3 is TGTGCCAGCAGCCTACGGACAGGAGGCACCGGGGAGCTGTTTTTT. Protein product: CASSLRTGGTGELFF. The full variable domain, in which reference TRBV7-9 and TRBJ2-2 provide the parts outside the CDR3, is DTGVSQNPRHKITKRGQNVTFRCDPISEHNRLYWYRQTLGQGPEFLTYFQNEAQLEKSRLLSDRFSAERPKGSFSTLEIQRTEQGDSAMYLCASSLRTGGTGELFFGEGSRLTVL.

This clonotype was recorded a few times. The chain joins TRBV19 to TRBJ2-7; either TRBD1 or TRBD2 may fit D (7 bases each). The germline V gene encodes CDR1 LNHDA and CDR2 SQIVND (reference sequence). V shed 6 bases and J shed 4 bases, with 19 bases lying between them. CDR3 length equals 15 residues. In DNA, the CDR3 is TGTGCCAGTAGCCCGACAGGGAGGGGCGGGTACGAGCAGTACTTC. This sequence encodes CASSPTGRGGYEQYF.

This clonotype has only a few counts. The genes are TRBV16 and TRBJ1-4; D may be TRBD1 (5 bases). This CDR3 has 17 amino acids. V was cut by 4 bases and J by 9 bases, with 24 bases left in between. CDR1 is KGHSY, CDR2 FQNENV, per germline. The CDR3 sequence is CASSRSPDILNGKKLFF. In nucleotides, the CDR3 is TGTGCCAGCAGCCGGTCCCCGGACATACTCAATGGCAAAAAACTGTTTTTT. The variable domain in full, completed from reference TRBV16 and TRBJ1-4, reads GEEVAQTPKHLVRGEGQKAKLYCAPIKGHSYVFWYQQVLKNEFKFLISFQNENVFDETGMPKERFSAKCLPNSPCSLEIQATKLEDSAVYFCASSRSPDILNGKKLFFGSGTQLSVL.

V usage is TRBV7-2 and J usage is TRBJ1-2; no reliable D call. Germline V lookup: CDR1 SGHTA, CDR2 FQGNSA. Trimming cost V 5 bases and J 7 bases, with 14 bases left between them. This CDR3 is built from 13 residues. The CDR3 loop reads CASSQDLEVGYTF. CDR3 bases: TGTGCCAGCAGCCAAGATCTGGAGGTTGGCTACACCTTC.

This clonotype occurred a few times. V and J are TRBV4-1 and TRBJ1-3; no reliable D call. Germline CDR1 reads MGHRA; CDR2 reads YSYEKL. V was pared by 0 bases and J by 0 bases, with 6 bases between. This CDR3 comprises 15 residues. The CDR3 sequence is CASSQDPPSGNTIYF. The CDR3, as DNA: TGCGCCAGCAGCCAAGATCCGCCCTCTGGAAACACCATATATTTT.

The V gene is TRBV24-1, the J gene TRBJ1-5; no clear D gene. The germline V and J ends were trimmed by 3 bases and 7 bases, with 12 bases remaining between them. The CDR3 length is 14 residues. CDR1 is KGHDR and CDR2 is SFDVKD in the germline V gene. The DNA for the CDR3 is TGTGCCACCAGTGATACGGCGTGGGGACAGCCCCAGCATTTT. Its protein product is CATSDTAWGQPQHF.

In this sample, this clonotype turned up a few times. The chain has TRBV11-3 and TRBJ2-2, with 9 bases matching TRBD1. Germline trimming cut 1 base from V and 4 bases from J; bases unmatched to any gene: 7. This CDR3 spans 17 amino acids. The germline CDR1 and CDR2 sequences are SGHNT and YENEEA. DNA for the CDR3: TGTGCCAGCAGCTTAGCAACCGGGACAGGGACCACCGGGGAGCTGTTTTTT. This translates into CASSLATGTGTTGELFF. The full variable domain, with the rest looked up from reference TRBV11-3 and TRBJ2-2, is EAGVVQSPRYKIIEKKQPVAFWCNPISGHNTLYWYLQNLGQGPELLIRYENEEAVDDSQLPKDRFSAERLKGVDSTLKIQPAELGDSAVYLCASSLATGTGTTGELFFGEGSRLTVL.

This clonotype was seen at least ten times. The V call is TRBV7-9, the J call TRBJ1-1; the match to TRBD1 covers 7 bases. The CDR3 covers 14 residues. Germline lookup yields CDR1 SEHNR and CDR2 FQNEAQ (reference sequence). With 3 bases clipped from V and 4 bases from J, the junction kept 5 bases outside the gene matches. CDR3 bases: TGTGCCAGCAGCTTTAGGGGGCGAAGCACTGAAGCTTTCTTT. It specifies CASSFRGRSTEAFF.

The chain uses TRBV5-1 and TRBJ2-7, with 15 bases aligning to TRBD2. The ends lost 1 base at V and 2 bases at J; junction bases unmatched: 10. Looked up from germline, CDR1 is SGHRS and CDR2 is YFSETQ. There are 19 residues in the CDR3. CDR3 sequence reads: CASSLRTSGRVALPYEQYF. Written as DNA, the CDR3 is TGCGCCAGCAGCTTGAGGACTAGCGGGAGGGTGGCCTTGCCCTACGAGCAGTACTTC.

This clonotype was detected many times. The rearrangement links TRBV29-1 to TRBJ1-1, with D possibly TRBD1 on 6 matching bases. There are 14 residues in the CDR3. V was clipped by 7 bases and J by 2 bases, with 17 bases between them. Germline values: CDR1 SQVTM, CDR2 ANQGSEA. CDR3 loop: CSARPGTPNTEAFF. The CDR3 DNA follows: TGCAGCGCCCGCCCCGGGACACCCAACACTGAAGCTTTCTTT.

This clonotype was seen once. V usage is TRBV25-1 and J usage is TRBJ1-2, with 9 positions matching TRBD1. Unmatched junction bases numbered 9, after V lost 3 bases and J lost 4 bases. The CDR3 has 16 amino acids. The germline CDR1 and CDR2 sequences are MGHDK and SYGVNS. The DNA of the CDR3 is TGTGCCAGCAGTGAGCCGGGACAGGGTTTCGGCTATGGCTACACCTTC. Its translation: CASSEPGQGFGYGYTF.

This rearrangement joins TRBV7-2 to TRBJ2-3; tentatively, D is TRBD2 (6 bases). Germline assignment: CDR1 SGHTA and CDR2 FQGNSA. The CDR3 extends over 16 amino acids. The V end was cut by 0 bases, the J end by 6 bases, with 16 bases between. The DNA of the CDR3 is TGTGCCAGCAGCTTAGCGTGGCTAGCGCCGGGGGATACGCAGTATTTT. Encoded protein: CASSLAWLAPGDTQYF.

This clonotype was seen a few times. The rearrangement joins TRBV20-1 to TRBJ2-7, with 7 bases identical to TRBD1. In germline, CDR1 is DFQATT, CDR2 SNEGSKA (reference sequence). This CDR3 is built from 15 residues. Trimming took 0 bases from V and 3 from J; bases not matched to a gene: 8. The CDR3 nucleotides read TGCAGTGCTAGAGAACCGGGACAGCCTTTCTACGAGCAGTACTTC. This codes for CSAREPGQPFYEQYF.

This clonotype was counted a few times. The CDR3 protein is CARVSGLQETQYF. The CDR3 DNA reads TGTGCTAGAGTGTCAGGCCTCCAAGAGACCCAGTACTTC. The genes are TRBV19 and TRBJ2-5; D unclear. Germline V gene sequence: CDR1 LNHDA, CDR2 SQIVND (reference sequence). The CDR3 is made up of 13 amino acids.

The rearrangement joins TRBV20-1 to TRBJ1-1; TRBD1 is a possible D gene (5 bases). The V and J ends lost 0 bases and 3 bases respectively, with 23 bases between them. The length of the CDR3 is 18 residues. The germline V gene has CDR1 DFQATT and CDR2 SNEGSKA (reference sequence). CDR3 amino acids: CSARDHGTGALLYTEAFF. The CDR3 DNA reads TGCAGTGCTAGAGATCACGGGACGGGTGCCCTTTTGTACACTGAAGCTTTCTTT.

The genes are TRBV2 and TRBJ2-7; 7 bases line up with TRBD1. J was trimmed by 2 bases and V by 6 bases; bases with no gene match: 19. Germline V gene sequence: CDR1 SNHLY, CDR2 FYNNEI. This CDR3 is built from 18 residues. The CDR3 sequence is CASSLDPPPGQLAYEQYF. The CDR3 nucleotides are TGTGCCAGCAGCTTAGATCCTCCCCCGGGACAGTTAGCCTACGAGCAGTACTTC.